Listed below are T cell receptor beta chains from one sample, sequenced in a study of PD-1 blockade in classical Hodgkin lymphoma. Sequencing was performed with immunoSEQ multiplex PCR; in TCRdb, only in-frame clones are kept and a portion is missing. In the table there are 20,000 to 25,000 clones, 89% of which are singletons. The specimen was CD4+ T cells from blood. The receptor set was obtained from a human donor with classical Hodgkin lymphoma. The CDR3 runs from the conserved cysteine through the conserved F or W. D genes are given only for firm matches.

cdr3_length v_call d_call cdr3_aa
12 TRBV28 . CASSSDRNGYTF
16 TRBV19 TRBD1 CASSVQTGGSLYGYTF
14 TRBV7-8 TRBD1 CAGSFSDRDYEQYF
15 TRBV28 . CASSPAGTSGNIQYF
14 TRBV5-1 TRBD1 CASTKTGIVETQYF
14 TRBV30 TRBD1 CAGRQGLNTGELFF
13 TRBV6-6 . CASSYGGQETQYF
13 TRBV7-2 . CASSLVDGVGYTF
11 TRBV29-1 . CSVEREEKLFF
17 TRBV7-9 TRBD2 CASSLALAGIYSYEQYF
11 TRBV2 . CASSDAGEQYF
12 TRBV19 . CASSREAGELFF
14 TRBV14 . CASSQVGGGTEAFF
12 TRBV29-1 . CSVFRTQETQYF
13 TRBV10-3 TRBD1 CAISGTGKETQYF
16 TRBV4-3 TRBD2 CASSQRSGGEYNEQFF
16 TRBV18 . CASSNGQPRGGQPQHF
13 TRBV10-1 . CASSERRADGYTF
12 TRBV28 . CASRKGNQPQHF
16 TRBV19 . CASTLQRGVPGNTIYF
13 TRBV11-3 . CASSLADNTEAFF
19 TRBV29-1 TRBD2 CSVGDRALAGGTSTDTQYF
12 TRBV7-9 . CASSLTYNEQFF
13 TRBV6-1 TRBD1 CASGPGQIYEQYF
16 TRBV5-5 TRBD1 CASSFRGISNTGELFF
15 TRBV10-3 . CAISAAGPDPPGYTF
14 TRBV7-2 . CASSSQNSNQPQHF
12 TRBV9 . CASSGSRSEQYF
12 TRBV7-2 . CASSSEVGGYTF
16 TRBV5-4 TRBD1 CASSLESAGQGLGYTF
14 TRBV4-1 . CASSQDPLSYEQYF
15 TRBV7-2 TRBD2 CASSLSGASSYEQYF
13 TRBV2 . CASRPQGHQPQHF
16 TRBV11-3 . CASSFRGASSGNTIYF
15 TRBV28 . CASSLTQGPYNEQFF
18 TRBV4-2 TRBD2 CASSPRPPTSGGQETQYF
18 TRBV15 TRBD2 CATSRDHLAGASYNEQFF